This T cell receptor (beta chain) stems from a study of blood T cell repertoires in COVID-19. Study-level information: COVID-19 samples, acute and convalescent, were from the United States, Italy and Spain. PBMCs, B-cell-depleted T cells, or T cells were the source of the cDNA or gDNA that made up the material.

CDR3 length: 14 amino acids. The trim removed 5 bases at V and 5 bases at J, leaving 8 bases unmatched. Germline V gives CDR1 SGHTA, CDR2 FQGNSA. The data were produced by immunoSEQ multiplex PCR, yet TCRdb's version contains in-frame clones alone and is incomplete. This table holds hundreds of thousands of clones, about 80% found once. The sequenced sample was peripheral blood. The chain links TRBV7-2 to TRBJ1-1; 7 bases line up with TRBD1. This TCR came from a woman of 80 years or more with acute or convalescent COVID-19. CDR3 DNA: TGTGCCAGCAGCACCCGACAGGGTGTGACTGAAGCTTTCTTT. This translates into CASSTRQGVTEAFF.